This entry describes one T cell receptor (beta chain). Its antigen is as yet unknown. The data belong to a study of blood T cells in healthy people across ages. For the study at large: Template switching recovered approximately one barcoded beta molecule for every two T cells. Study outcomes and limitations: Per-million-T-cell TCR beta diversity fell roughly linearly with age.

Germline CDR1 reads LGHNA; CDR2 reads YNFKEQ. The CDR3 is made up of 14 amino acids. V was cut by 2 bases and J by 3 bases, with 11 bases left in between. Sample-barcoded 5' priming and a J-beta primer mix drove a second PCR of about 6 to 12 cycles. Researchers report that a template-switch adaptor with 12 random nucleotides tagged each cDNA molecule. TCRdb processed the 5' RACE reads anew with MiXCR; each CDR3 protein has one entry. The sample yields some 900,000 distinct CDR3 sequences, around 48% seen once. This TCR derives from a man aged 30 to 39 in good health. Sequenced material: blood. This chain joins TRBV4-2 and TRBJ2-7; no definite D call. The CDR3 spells CASSQLSDGYEQYF. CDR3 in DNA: TGTGCCAGCAGCCAACTCTCGGACGGCTACGAGCAGTACTTC.